Listed below are T cell receptor beta chains from one sample, sequenced in a study of post-analysis software for immune sequencing data. One entry per CDR3 protein, called by TCRdb with MiXCR from the PCR reads. The repertoire holds about 400,000 distinct CDR3 sequences, with 30% to 45% as singletons. Sequenced sample: blood. These receptor sequences come from a girl between 10 and 17 years old with multiple sclerosis. The CDR3 runs from the conserved cysteine through the conserved F or W. A D gene is named only where the DNA matches it firmly. Not all rows give a size; the values are once, few, many and, for expanded clones, a class.

v_gene,abundance,d_gene,len,j_gene,CDR3aa,CDR3nt
TRBV3-1,few,TRBD1,17,TRBJ2-7,CASSQGRQGTLRHEQYF,TGTGCCAGCAGCCAAGGTCGACAGGGGACACTTCGCCACGAGCAGTACTTC
TRBV11-1,few,.,14,TRBJ2-3,CASSFSNIVDTQYF,TGTGCCAGCAGCTTCAGTAACATCGTAGATACGCAGTATTTT
TRBV12-3/TRBV12-4,few,TRBD1,13,TRBJ2-7,CATRQGRSYEQYF,TGTGCCACCCGACAGGGGAGGTCTTACGAGCAGTACTTC
TRBV13,.,.,14,TRBJ2-3,CASSPRPNTDTQYF,TGTGCCAGCAGCCCCAGACCTAACACAGATACGCAGTATTTT
TRBV27,few,.,15,TRBJ2-7,CASSLSAGVMDEQYF,TGTGCCAGCAGTTTATCAGCAGGGGTGATGGATGAGCAGTACTTC
TRBV3-1,few,.,14,TRBJ1-1,CASSQAYSHTEAFF,TGTGCCAGCAGCCAAGCATACAGCCACACTGAAGCTTTCTTT
TRBV20-1,few,.,14,TRBJ2-5,CSARVTSGQETQYF,TGCAGTGCCCGGGTCACGTCGGGCCAAGAGACCCAGTACTTC
TRBV4-1,many,.,20,TRBJ1-1,CASSQAFLPTGTQPYTEAFF,TGCGCCAGCAGCCAAGCTTTTCTTCCGACAGGAACCCAACCTTACACTGAAGCTTTCTTT
TRBV9,few,TRBD1,14,TRBJ1-2,CASSVGTGTYGYTF,TGTGCCAGCAGCGTAGGGACAGGGACCTATGGCTACACCTTC
TRBV4-1,few,.,16,TRBJ2-7,CASSQDPGQPSYEQYF,TGCGCCAGCAGCCAAGATCCTGGACAGCCCTCCTACGAGCAGTACTTC
TRBV5-1,.,TRBD2,15,TRBJ2-5,CASSTPSGVQETQYF,TGCGCCAGCAGCACCCCTAGCGGGGTCCAAGAGACCCAGTACTTC
TRBV27,few,TRBD1,15,TRBJ2-7,CASSIGRGPSYEQYF,TGTGCCAGCAGCATTGGCAGGGGGCCGTCCTACGAGCAGTACTTC
TRBV18,.,TRBD2,17,TRBJ2-6,CASSLAGTSSGANVLTF,TGTGCCAGCTCACTAGCGGGGACCAGCTCTGGGGCCAACGTCCTGACTTTC
TRBV4-3,few,TRBD1,19,TRBJ2-4,CASSQDWNGTGEVRNIQYF,TGCGCCAGCAGCCAAGATTGGAATGGGACAGGGGAAGTGAGGAACATTCAGTACTTC
TRBV28,few,.,12,TRBJ2-5,CAGTLGRGGQYF,TGTGCCGGCACCCTAGGACGGGGTGGGCAGTACTTC
TRBV6-5,.,TRBD1,13,TRBJ1-1,CAIATGGGTEAFF,TGCGCTATCGCGACAGGGGGTGGCACTGAAGCTTTCTTT